The rows below give T cell receptor beta chains drawn from one sample of a study of blood T cells in healthy people across ages. Via MiXCR, TCRdb re-called the 5' RACE reads, giving one row per CDR3 protein. Of around 780,000 distinct CDR3 sequences listed, approximately 60% are singletons. Sample: blood. These receptors were taken from a man aged 35 to 55 in good health. The CDR3 runs from the conserved cysteine through the conserved F or W. The D gene is left open where the match is weak. Clone size is not always given. Where it is, it says once, few, many or a class for expanded clones.

.,once,TRBV4-1,TRBJ2-7,TGCGCCAGCAGCCCACTAGACCCCCCCGAGCAGTACTTC,CASSPLDPPEQYF
.,.,TRBV2,TRBJ2-5,TGTGCCAGTACCGAGGATAGGCCCACACTCTCGCGGGATGAGCAGTACTTC,CASTEDRPTLSRDEQYF
TRBD2,.,TRBV29-1,TRBJ2-7,TGCAGCGTTGCTTCTAGCGGGGATTACAATGAGCAGTACTTC,CSVASSGDYNEQYF
TRBD1,.,TRBV20-1,TRBJ2-3,TGCAGTGCTTTAGGGGCAGGGGGCGCAGATACGCAGTATTTT,CSALGAGGADTQYF
.,once,TRBV12-3/TRBV12-4,TRBJ2-4,TGTGCCAGCGGCCGAGGCAAAAACATTCAGTACTTC,CASGRGKNIQYF
.,few,TRBV5-1,TRBJ2-7,TGCGCCAGCAGCGGGGAGGACTCCTACGAGCAGTACTTC,CASSGEDSYEQYF
.,.,TRBV7-3,TRBJ2-3,TGTGCCAGCAGCCCTAGGGGAATGGGAACAGATACGCAGTATTTT,CASSPRGMGTDTQYF
.,few,TRBV20-1,TRBJ2-6,TGCAGTGCTAGAGTTGGGGGCGCGACCCTCTCTGGGGCCAACGTCCTGACTTTC,CSARVGGATLSGANVLTF
.,few,TRBV9,TRBJ2-7,TGTGCCAGCAGCGTAGACAGGGACGACTACGAGCAGTACTTC,CASSVDRDDYEQYF
.,once,TRBV20-1,TRBJ2-2,TGCAGTGCTCGCCCGGGCACCGGGGAGCTGTTTTTT,CSARPGTGELFF
.,.,TRBV20-1,TRBJ1-5,TGCAGTGCTGGGGGCAATAGCAATCAGCCCCAGCATTTT,CSAGGNSNQPQHF
.,.,TRBV5-1,TRBJ2-1,TGCGCCAGCAGCCGTGATCTCGAAGGGCAGTTCTTC,CASSRDLEGQFF
.,few,TRBV14,TRBJ2-5,TGTGCCAGCAGCCAAGCGAAGACCCAGTACTTC,CASSQAKTQYF
TRBD1,.,TRBV7-3,TRBJ1-2,TGTGCCAGCAGCTTGGGACAGAAAGCTAACTATGGCTACACCTTC,CASSLGQKANYGYTF
.,.,TRBV4-3,TRBJ2-1,TGCGCCAGCAGCCAGGGTTGGAACAATGAGCAGTTCTTC,CASSQGWNNEQFF
.,.,TRBV5-1,TRBJ2-7,TGCGCCAGCAGCCAGGACGCCGTCTACGAGCAGTACTTC,CASSQDAVYEQYF
.,.,TRBV11-2,TRBJ2-1,TGTGCCAGCACCTCTACGGATGAGCAGTTCTTC,CASTSTDEQFF
.,few,TRBV2,TRBJ1-1,TGTGCCAGCATTGACACTGAAGCTTTCTTT,CASIDTEAFF
TRBD1,few,TRBV20-1,TRBJ2-4,TGCAGTGCTAGAGATTACAGGGGGCAGCCAGACATTCAGTACTTC,CSARDYRGQPDIQYF
TRBD1,few,TRBV4-3,TRBJ2-7,TGCGCCAGCAGCCAAGATCTGAGTCTAGGGACAGGGGGCAGACACGAGCAGTACTTC,CASSQDLSLGTGGRHEQYF
.,.,TRBV2,TRBJ1-1,TGTGCCAGCAGTGAAGCACGGGGAGGGAACACTGAAGCTTTCTTT,CASSEARGGNTEAFF
.,.,TRBV4-3,TRBJ1-2,TGCGCCAGCAGCCCCGAACAATGGGGCCAAAAGGGCTACACCTTC,CASSPEQWGQKGYTF
TRBD2,.,TRBV29-1,TRBJ2-7,TGCAGCGTGCGACAGTCCCGGACTAGCGGGGCGACTTACGAGCAGTACTTC,CSVRQSRTSGATYEQYF
.,.,TRBV15,TRBJ2-5,TGTGCCACCAGCAGAGATCGATCAGGGCAGTACTTC,CATSRDRSGQYF